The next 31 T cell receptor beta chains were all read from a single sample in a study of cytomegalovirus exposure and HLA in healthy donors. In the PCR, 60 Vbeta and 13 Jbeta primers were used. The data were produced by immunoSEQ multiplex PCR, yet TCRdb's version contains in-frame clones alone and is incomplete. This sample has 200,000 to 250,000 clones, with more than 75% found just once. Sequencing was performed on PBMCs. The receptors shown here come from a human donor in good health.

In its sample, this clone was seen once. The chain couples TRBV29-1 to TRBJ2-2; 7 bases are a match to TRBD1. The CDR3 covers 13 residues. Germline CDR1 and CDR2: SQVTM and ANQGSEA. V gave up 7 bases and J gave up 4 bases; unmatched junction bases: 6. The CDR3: CSAVQGSTGELFF. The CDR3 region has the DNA TGCAGCGCAGTACAGGGGAGCACCGGGGAGCTGTTTTTT.

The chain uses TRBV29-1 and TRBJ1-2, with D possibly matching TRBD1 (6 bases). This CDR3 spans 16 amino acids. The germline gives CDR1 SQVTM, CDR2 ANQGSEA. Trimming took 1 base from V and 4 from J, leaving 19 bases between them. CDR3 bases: TGCAGCGTTGAAGTAGTGGGGGCAGGACAGTCCTATGGCTACACCTTC. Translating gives CSVEVVGAGQSYGYTF.

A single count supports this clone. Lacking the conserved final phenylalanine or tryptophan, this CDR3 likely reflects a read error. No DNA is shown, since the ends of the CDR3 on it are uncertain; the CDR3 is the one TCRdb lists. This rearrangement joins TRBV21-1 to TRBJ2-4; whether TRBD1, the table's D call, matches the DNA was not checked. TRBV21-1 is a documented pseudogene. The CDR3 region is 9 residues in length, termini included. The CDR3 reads CASNPKGAG.

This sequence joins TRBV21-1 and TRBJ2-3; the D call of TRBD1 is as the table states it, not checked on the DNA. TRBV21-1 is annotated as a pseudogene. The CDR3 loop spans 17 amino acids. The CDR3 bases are TGTGCCAGCAGCAAAGTAGGGGCAGGGTGGAATACAGATACGCAGTATTTT. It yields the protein CASSKVGAGWNTDTQYF.

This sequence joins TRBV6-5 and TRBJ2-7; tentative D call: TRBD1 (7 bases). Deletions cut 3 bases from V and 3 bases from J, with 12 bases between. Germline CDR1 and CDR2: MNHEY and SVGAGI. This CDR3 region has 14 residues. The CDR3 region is CASSYWQGGYEQYF. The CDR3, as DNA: TGTGCCAGCAGTTATTGGCAGGGGGGCTACGAGCAGTACTTC.

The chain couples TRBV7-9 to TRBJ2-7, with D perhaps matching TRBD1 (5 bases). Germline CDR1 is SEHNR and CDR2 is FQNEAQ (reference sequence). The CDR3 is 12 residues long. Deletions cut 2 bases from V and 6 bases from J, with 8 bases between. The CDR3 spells CASSLKGPEQYF. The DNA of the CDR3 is TGTGCCAGCAGCTTAAAGGGGCCCGAGCAGTACTTC.

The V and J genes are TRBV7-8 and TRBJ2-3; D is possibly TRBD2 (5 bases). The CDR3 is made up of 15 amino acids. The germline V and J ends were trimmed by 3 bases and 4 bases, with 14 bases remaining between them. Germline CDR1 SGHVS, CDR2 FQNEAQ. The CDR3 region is CASSLDRTRADTQYF. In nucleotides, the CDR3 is TGTGCCAGCAGCTTGGATCGTACTAGGGCAGATACGCAGTATTTT.

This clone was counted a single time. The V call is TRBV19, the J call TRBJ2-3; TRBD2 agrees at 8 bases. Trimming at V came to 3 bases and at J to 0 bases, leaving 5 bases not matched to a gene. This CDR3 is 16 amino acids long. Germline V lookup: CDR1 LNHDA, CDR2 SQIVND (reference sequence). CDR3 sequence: CASSIAASGSTDTQYF. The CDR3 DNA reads TGTGCCAGTAGTATCGCCGCTAGCGGGAGCACAGATACGCAGTATTTT.

Here the CDR3 DNA reads TGTGCCAGTAGTATAGTAGCGGGAGGGCGGGATGAGCAGTTCTTC. This encodes CASSIVAGGRDEQFF. The chain joins TRBV19 to TRBJ2-1; the match to TRBD2 covers 11 bases. Germline V gene lookup returns CDR1 LNHDA and CDR2 SQIVND (reference sequence). J gave up 8 bases and V 1 base, and 4 bases lay outside the gene matches. CDR3 length: 15 amino acids.

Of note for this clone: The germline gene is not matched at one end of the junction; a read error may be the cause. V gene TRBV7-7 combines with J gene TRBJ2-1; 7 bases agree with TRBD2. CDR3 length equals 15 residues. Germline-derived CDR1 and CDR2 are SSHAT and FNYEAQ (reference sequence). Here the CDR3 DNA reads TGTGCTAGCAGCTTAGGCGGGAGTAGCAACAATGAGCAGTTCTTC. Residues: CASSLGGSSNNEQFF.

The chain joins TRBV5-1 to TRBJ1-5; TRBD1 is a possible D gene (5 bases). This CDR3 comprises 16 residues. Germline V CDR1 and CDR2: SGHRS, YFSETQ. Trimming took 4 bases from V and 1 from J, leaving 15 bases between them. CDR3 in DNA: TGCGCCAGCAGCCCCACCACCGGGGGAAGCAATCAGCCCCAGCATTTT. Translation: CASSPTTGGSNQPQHF.

The CDR3 nucleotides are TGTGCCAGCAGTTTATTGGGACTAGCGGGAAAATACGAGCAGTACTTC. It encodes CASSLLGLAGKYEQYF. The rearrangement links TRBV28 to TRBJ2-7; 13 bases map to TRBD2. The CDR3 is 16 residues long. Germline values: CDR1 MDHEN, CDR2 SYDVKM. V lost 1 base to trimming and J lost 4 bases; unmatched junction nucleotides: 4. Filled out from reference TRBV28 and TRBJ2-7, the complete variable domain reads DVKVTQSSRYLVKRTGEKVFLECVQDMDHENMFWYRQDPGLGLRLIYFSYDVKMKEKGDIPEGYSVSREKKERFSLILESASTNQTSMYLCASSLLGLAGKYEQYFGPGTRLTVT.

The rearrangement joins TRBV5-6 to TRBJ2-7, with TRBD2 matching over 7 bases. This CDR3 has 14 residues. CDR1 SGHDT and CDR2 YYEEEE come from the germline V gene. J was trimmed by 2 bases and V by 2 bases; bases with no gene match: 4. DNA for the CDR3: TGTGCCAGCAGCTTATCTCTAGCGGCCTACGAGCAGTACTTC. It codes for CASSLSLAAYEQYF.

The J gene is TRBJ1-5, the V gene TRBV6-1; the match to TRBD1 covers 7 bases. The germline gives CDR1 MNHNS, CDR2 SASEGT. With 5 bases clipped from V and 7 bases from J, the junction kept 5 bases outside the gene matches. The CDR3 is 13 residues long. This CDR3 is CASSMTGNQPQHF. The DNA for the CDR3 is TGTGCCAGCAGTATGACAGGGAACCAGCCCCAGCATTTT.

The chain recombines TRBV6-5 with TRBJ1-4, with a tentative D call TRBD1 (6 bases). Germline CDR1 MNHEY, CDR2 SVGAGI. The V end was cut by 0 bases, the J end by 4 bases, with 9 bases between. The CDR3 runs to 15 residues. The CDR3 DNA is TGTGCCAGCAGTTACTCAGGGGGGGTTAATGAAAAACTGTTTTTT. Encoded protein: CASSYSGGVNEKLFF.

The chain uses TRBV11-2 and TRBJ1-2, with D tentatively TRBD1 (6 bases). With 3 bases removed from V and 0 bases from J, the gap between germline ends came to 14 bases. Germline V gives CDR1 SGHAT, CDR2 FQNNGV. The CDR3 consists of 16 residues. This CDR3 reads CASSLIKTGPNYGYTF. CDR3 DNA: TGTGCCAGCAGCTTGATCAAGACAGGCCCTAACTATGGCTACACCTTC.

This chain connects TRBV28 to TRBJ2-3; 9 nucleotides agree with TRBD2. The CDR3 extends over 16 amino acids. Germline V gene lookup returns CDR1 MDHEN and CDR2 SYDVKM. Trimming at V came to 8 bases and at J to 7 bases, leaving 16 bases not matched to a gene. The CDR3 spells CASGNAGRGGRYTQYF. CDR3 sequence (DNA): TGTGCCAGCGGGAACGCGGGGCGGGGGGGCAGGTATACGCAGTATTTT.

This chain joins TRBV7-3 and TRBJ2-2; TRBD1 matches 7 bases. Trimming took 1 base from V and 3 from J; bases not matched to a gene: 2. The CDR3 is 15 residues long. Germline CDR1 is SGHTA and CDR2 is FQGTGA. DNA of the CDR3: TGTGCCAGCAGCTTAAGGGGGACAGACACCGGGGAGCTGTTTTTT. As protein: CASSLRGTDTGELFF.

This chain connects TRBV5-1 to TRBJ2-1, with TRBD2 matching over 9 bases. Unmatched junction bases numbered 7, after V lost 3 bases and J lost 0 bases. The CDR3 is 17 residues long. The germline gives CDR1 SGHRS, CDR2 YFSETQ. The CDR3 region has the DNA TGCGCCAGCAGCTGGGGGGGACTAGCTGACTCCTACAATGAGCAGTTCTTC. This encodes CASSWGGLADSYNEQFF.

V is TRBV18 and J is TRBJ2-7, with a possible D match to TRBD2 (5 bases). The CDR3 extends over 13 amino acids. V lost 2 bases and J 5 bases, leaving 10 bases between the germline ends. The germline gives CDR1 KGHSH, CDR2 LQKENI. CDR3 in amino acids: CASSPSGFHEQYF. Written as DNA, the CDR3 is TGTGCCAGCTCACCAAGCGGTTTCCACGAGCAGTACTTC.

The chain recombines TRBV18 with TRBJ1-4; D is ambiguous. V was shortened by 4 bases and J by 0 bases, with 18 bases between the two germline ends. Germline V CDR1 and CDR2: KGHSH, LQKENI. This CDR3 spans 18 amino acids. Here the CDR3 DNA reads TGTGCCAGCTCACTGAGTGGACGGGGAAGTACAACTAATGAAAAACTGTTTTTT. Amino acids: CASSLSGRGSTTNEKLFF. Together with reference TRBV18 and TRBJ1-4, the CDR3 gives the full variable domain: NAGVMQNPRHLVRRRGQEARLRCSPMKGHSHVYWYRQLPEEGLKFMVYLQKENIIDESGMPKERFSAEFPKEGPSILRIQQVVRGDSAAYFCASSLSGRGSTTNEKLFFGSGTQLSVL.

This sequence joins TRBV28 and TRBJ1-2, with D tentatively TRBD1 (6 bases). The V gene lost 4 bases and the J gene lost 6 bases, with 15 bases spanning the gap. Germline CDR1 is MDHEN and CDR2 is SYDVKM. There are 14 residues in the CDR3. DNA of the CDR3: TGTGCCAGCAGTTCCGGACAGATCCCCGATGGCTACACCTTC. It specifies CASSSGQIPDGYTF.

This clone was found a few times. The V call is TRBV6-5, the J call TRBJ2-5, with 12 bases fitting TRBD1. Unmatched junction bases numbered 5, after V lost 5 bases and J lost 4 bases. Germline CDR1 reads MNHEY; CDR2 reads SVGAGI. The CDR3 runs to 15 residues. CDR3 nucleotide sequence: TGTGCCAGCAGTCCCGGGACAGGGGGCCCAGAGACCCAGTACTTC. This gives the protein CASSPGTGGPETQYF.

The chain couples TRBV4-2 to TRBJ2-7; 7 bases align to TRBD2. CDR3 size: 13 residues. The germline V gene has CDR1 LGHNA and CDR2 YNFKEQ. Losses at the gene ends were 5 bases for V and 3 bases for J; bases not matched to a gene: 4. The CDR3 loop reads CASSSRDYYEQYF. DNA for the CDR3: TGTGCCAGCAGCTCCCGGGACTACTACGAGCAGTACTTC.

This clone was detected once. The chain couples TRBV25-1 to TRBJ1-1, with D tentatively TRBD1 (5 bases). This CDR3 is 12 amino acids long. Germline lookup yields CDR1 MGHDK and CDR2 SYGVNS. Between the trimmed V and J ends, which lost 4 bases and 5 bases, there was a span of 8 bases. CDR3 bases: TGTGCCAGCAGTGTCCAGGGAACTGAAGCTTTCTTT. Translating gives CASSVQGTEAFF. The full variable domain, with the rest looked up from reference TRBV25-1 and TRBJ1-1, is EADIYQTPRYLVIGTGKKITLECSQTMGHDKMYWYQQDPGMELHLIHYSYGVNSTEKGDLSSESTVSRIRTEHFPLTLESARPSHTSQYLCASSVQGTEAFFGQGTRLTVV.

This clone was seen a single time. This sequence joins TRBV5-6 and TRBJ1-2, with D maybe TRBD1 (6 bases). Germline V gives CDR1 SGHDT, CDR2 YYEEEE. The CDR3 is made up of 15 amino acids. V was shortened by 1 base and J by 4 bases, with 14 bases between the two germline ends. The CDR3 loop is CASSLRAGDIYGYTF. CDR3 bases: TGTGCCAGCAGCTTGAGGGCAGGGGATATCTATGGCTACACCTTC.

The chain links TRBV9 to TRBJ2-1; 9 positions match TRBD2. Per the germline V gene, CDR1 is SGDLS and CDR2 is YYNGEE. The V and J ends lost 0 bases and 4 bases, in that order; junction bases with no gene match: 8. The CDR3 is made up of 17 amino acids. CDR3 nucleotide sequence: TGTGCCAGCAGCGTAGATGGTAGCGGGAGTGGATACAATGAGCAGTTCTTC. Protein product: CASSVDGSGSGYNEQFF.

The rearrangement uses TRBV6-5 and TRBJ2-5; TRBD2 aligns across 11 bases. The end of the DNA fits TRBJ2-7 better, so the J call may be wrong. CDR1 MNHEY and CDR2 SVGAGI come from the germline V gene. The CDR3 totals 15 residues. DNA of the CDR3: TGTGCCAGCAGACTCGCTAGCGGGGGGTCCTACGAGCAGTACTTC. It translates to CASRLASGGSYEQYF.

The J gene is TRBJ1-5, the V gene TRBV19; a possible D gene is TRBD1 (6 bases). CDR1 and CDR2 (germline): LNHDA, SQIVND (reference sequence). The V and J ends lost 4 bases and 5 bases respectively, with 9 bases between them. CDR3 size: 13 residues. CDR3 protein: CASSRTDDQPQHF. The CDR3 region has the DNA TGTGCCAGTAGTAGGACAGATGATCAGCCCCAGCATTTT.

The CDR3 DNA sequence: TGTGCCAGCTCACCTAAACAGGCAAGCTTGAACACTGAAGCTTTCTTT. It translates to CASSPKQASLNTEAFF. The chain joins TRBV18 to TRBJ1-1; D is perhaps TRBD1 (5 bases). The length of the CDR3 is 16 residues. Germline V gene sequence: CDR1 KGHSH, CDR2 LQKENI. The V end lost 3 bases, the J end lost 0 bases, and 14 bases lay between the germline ends.

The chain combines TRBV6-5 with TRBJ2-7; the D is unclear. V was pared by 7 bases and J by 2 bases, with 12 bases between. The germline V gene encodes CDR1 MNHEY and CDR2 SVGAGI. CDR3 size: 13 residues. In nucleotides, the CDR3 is TGTGCCAGCACCGAAGATCCAGCCTACGAGCAGTACTTC. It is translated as CASTEDPAYEQYF.